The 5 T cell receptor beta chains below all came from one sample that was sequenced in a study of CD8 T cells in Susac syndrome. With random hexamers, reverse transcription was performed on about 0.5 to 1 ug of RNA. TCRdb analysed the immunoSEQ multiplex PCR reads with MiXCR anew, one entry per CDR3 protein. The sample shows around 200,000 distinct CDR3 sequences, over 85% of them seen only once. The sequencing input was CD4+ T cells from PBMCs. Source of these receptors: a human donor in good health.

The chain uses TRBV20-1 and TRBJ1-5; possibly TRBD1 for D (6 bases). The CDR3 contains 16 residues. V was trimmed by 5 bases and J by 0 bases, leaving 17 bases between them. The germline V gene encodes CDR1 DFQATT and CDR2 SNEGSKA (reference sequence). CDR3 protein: CSARFPGEHSNQPQHF. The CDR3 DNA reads TGCAGTGCTCGCTTCCCAGGGGAACATAGCAATCAGCCCCAGCATTTT.

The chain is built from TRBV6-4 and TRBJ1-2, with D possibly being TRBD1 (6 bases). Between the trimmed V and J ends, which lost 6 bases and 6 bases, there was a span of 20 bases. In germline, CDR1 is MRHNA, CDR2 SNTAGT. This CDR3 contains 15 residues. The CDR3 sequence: CASRSTGARGDGYTF. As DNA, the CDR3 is TGTGCCAGCAGATCTACGGGGGCCCGGGGCGATGGCTACACCTTC.

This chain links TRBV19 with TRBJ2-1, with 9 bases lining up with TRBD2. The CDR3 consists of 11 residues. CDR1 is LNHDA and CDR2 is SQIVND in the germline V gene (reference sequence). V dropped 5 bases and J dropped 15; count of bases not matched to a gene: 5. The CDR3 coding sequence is TGTGCCAGTAGTGCGGGAGGGGATCTGTTCTTC. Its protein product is CASSAGGDLFF.

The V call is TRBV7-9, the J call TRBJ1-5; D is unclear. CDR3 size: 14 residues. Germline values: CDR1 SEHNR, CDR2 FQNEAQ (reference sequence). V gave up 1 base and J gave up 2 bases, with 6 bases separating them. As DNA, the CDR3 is TGTGCCAGCAGCTTAGGGTGGGGCAATCAGCCCCAGCATTTT. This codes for CASSLGWGNQPQHF.

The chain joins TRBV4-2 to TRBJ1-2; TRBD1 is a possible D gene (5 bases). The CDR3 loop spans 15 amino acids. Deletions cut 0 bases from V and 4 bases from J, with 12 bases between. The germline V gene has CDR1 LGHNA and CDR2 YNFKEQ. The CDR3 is CASSQDSGIGYGYTF. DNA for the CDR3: TGTGCCAGCAGCCAAGATTCAGGGATTGGCTATGGCTACACCTTC.